The 25 T cell receptor beta chains listed next were all sequenced from one sample in a study of blood T cell repertoires in COVID-19. Here immunoSEQ multiplex PCR was the method, and the copy in TCRdb shows in-frame clones only, minus some. The repertoire holds around 300,000 clones, with around 87% as singletons. Sample: PBMCs or T cells enriched from blood (not recorded which). The source of these receptors is a woman between 18 and 30 years old who had recovered from COVID-19.

This chain links TRBV10-3 with TRBJ2-2, with D tentatively TRBD1 (6 bases). From germline, CDR1 is ENHRY and CDR2 SYGVKD. The CDR3 contains 15 residues. Trimming removed 0 bases from V and 6 bases from J, with 11 bases in between. The CDR3 nucleotides are TGTGCCATCAGTGAGTCGGACAGCACTTCCGGGGAGCTGTTTTTT. It codes for CAISESDSTSGELFF.

CDR3 nucleotides: TGTGCCAGCAGTTTAATCAAAACTAGCGGGGGGGCCAACAATGAGCAGTTCTTC. Its translation is CASSLIKTSGGANNEQFF. The rearrangement joins TRBV27 to TRBJ2-1, with 13 positions matching TRBD2. The CDR3 loop spans 18 amino acids. The V gene's germline CDR1 is MNHEY and CDR2 SMNVEV (reference sequence). J lost 5 bases, V lost 2 bases, and 9 bases had no gene match.

Comment on this clone: Compared with germline, one end of the junction differs, possibly owing to a read error. The genes are TRBV5-1 and TRBJ2-1, with 10 bases matching TRBD2. The CDR3 spans 13 residues. The germline gives CDR1 SGHRS, CDR2 YFSETQ. The CDR3 protein is CAGSGGAYNEQFF. For the CDR3, the DNA is TGCGCCGGCAGCGGGGGGGCCTACAATGAGCAGTTCTTC.

Regarding this clone: This sample also contains other DNA sequences that code for the same CDR3. The rearrangement uses TRBV7-2 and TRBJ1-5; 7 nucleotides align to TRBD1. The junction had 3 bases not matched to a gene; V was cut back by 5 bases and J by 2 bases. This CDR3 comprises 14 residues. CDR1 SGHTA and CDR2 FQGNSA come from the germline V gene. CDR3: CASSLDRGNQPQHF. The CDR3 bases are TGTGCCAGCAGCCTCGACAGGGGCAATCAGCCCCAGCATTTT.

The V gene is TRBV2, the J gene TRBJ1-2; maybe TRBD1 (5 bases). CDR3 length: 13 amino acids. The germline V gene encodes CDR1 SNHLY and CDR2 FYNNEI. Trimming removed 8 bases at V and 3 bases at J, with 13 bases between. CDR3 bases: TGTGCCAGCCGGGGGACTCCGGACTATGGCTACACCTTC. Translation gives CASRGTPDYGYTF.

V is TRBV24-1 and J is TRBJ1-2; 7 bases match TRBD1. V dropped 2 bases and J dropped 7; count of bases not matched to a gene: 3. Germline CDR1 reads KGHDR; CDR2 reads SFDVKD. CDR3 length equals 13 residues. The CDR3 DNA follows: TGTGCCACCAGTGATTACAGGGGCCCTGGCTACACCTTC. Residues: CATSDYRGPGYTF.

This sequence joins TRBV18 and TRBJ1-1; 9 bases are shared with TRBD1. V was clipped by 1 base and J by 4 bases; unmatched bases: 10. This CDR3 contains 17 residues. Per the germline V gene, CDR1 is KGHSH and CDR2 is LQKENI. The CDR3, as DNA: TGTGCCAGCTCACCACTTCGACAGGGGGATTGGGTCACTGAAGCTTTCTTT. Protein product: CASSPLRQGDWVTEAFF.

The CDR3 protein is CAISNYQRGDFNEQFF. The CDR3, as DNA: TGTGCCATCAGTAACTATCAGCGGGGGGACTTCAATGAGCAGTTCTTC. The V and J genes are TRBV10-3 and TRBJ2-1, with 9 nucleotides matching TRBD2. The CDR3 spans 16 residues. V was pared by 5 bases and J by 6 bases, with 11 bases of the junction left unmatched. Looked up from germline, CDR1 is ENHRY and CDR2 is SYGVKD.

This clone was recorded only once. V is TRBV6-5 and J is TRBJ2-3; perhaps TRBD1 as D (5 bases). This CDR3 is built from 13 residues. V was cut by 6 bases and J by 2 bases, with 9 bases left in between. Germline lookup yields CDR1 MNHEY and CDR2 SVGAGI. CDR3 in DNA: TGTGCCAGCAGACAGGCCCTCACAGATACGCAGTATTTT. Protein: CASRQALTDTQYF.

This clone has a handful of counts. The chain couples TRBV10-3 to TRBJ2-1; 10 bases are shared with TRBD2. J gave up 8 bases and V 0 bases, and 4 bases lay outside the gene matches. The CDR3 totals 15 residues. From germline, CDR1 is ENHRY and CDR2 SYGVKD. The CDR3 region is CAISESAGGPHEQFF. The CDR3 DNA is TGTGCCATCAGTGAGTCAGCGGGGGGGCCTCATGAGCAGTTCTTC.

On this clone itself: An end of the junction does not agree with germline; a read error may underlie this. The CDR3 here is CASTLGGGYEQYF. The CDR3 nucleotides read TGCGCCAGCACCTTGGGAGGGGGCTACGAGCAGTACTTC. This sequence joins TRBV5-1 and TRBJ2-7; possible D gene TRBD2, 7 bases. The CDR3 has 13 amino acids. The V gene's germline CDR1 is SGHRS and CDR2 YFSETQ.

V usage is TRBV10-1 and J usage is TRBJ1-1; unclear D gene. V gave up 8 bases and J gave up 3 bases, with 16 bases separating them. Per the germline V gene, CDR1 is WNHNN and CDR2 is SYGVQD (reference sequence). The CDR3 extends over 14 amino acids. This CDR3 reads CASLPPGYDTEAFF. DNA of the CDR3: TGCGCCAGCCTTCCCCCGGGGTACGACACTGAAGCTTTCTTT.

The chain couples TRBV9 to TRBJ2-5, with D perhaps TRBD1 (8 bases). The germline V and J ends were trimmed by 3 bases and 1 base, with 16 bases remaining between them. CDR3 length equals 16 residues. Germline-derived CDR1 and CDR2 are SGDLS and YYNGEE. The CDR3 nucleotides are TGTGCCAGCAGCGCTAGCGGACAGGGTTTCCAAGAGACCCAGTACTTC. It encodes CASSASGQGFQETQYF.

CDR3 protein: CASSFPSGGAYNEQFF. CDR3 nucleotide sequence: TGTGCCAGCAGCTTCCCTAGCGGGGGGGCCTACAATGAGCAGTTCTTC. The gene calls are TRBV5-4 and TRBJ2-1, with 12 bases fitting TRBD2. The CDR3 extends over 16 amino acids. The V gene's germline CDR1 is SGHNT and CDR2 YYREEE (reference sequence). V gave up 2 bases and J gave up 2 bases; unmatched junction bases: 2.

The rearrangement links TRBV6-1 to TRBJ2-7; D remains unclear. The CDR3 length is 11 residues. V was clipped by 2 bases and J by 3 bases, with 2 bases between them. Germline-derived CDR1 and CDR2 are MNHNS and SASEGT. The CDR3 DNA follows: TGTGCCAGCAGTGAATACTACGAGCAGTACTTC. Translation gives CASSEYYEQYF.

V and J are TRBV29-1 and TRBJ1-2; possible D gene TRBD1, 5 bases. Germline assignment: CDR1 SQVTM and CDR2 ANQGSEA. Trimming pared 5 bases from V and 8 bases from J, leaving 15 bases between. The CDR3 is 12 residues long. Written as DNA, the CDR3 is TGCAGCGTTAAAGGGGAGCTCGGCGGCTACACCTTC. Translating gives CSVKGELGGYTF.

This chain connects TRBV15 to TRBJ2-7; D possibly corresponds to TRBD2 (5 bases). Between the trimmed V and J ends, which lost 3 bases and 7 bases, there was a span of 16 bases. The germline gives CDR1 LNHNV, CDR2 YYDKDF (reference sequence). The CDR3 is made up of 14 amino acids. CDR3 sequence: CATSSERLGGEQYF. The DNA of the CDR3 is TGTGCCACCAGCAGTGAGAGGCTAGGCGGGGAGCAGTACTTC.

This sequence joins TRBV15 and TRBJ2-3, with 14 bases lining up with TRBD2. CDR3 size: 16 residues. The junction had 3 bases not matched to a gene; V was cut back by 7 bases and J by 0 bases. CDR1 and CDR2 (germline): LNHNV, YYDKDF (reference sequence). CDR3 sequence reads: CATTRLAGGSTDTQYF. In DNA, the CDR3 is TGTGCCACCACCCGACTAGCGGGGGGGAGCACAGATACGCAGTATTTT.

The chain couples TRBV5-6 to TRBJ1-2; 10 positions match TRBD1. CDR3 length: 17 residues. V was clipped by 6 bases and J by 3 bases; unmatched bases: 14. Germline lookup yields CDR1 SGHDT and CDR2 YYEEEE. CDR3 protein: CASTSLDRGRAHYGYTF. CDR3 bases: TGTGCCAGCACCTCACTCGACAGGGGGCGCGCCCACTATGGCTACACCTTC.

The chain has TRBV24-1 and TRBJ1-4, with 7 nucleotides matching TRBD1. The J segment lost 0 bases and the V segment lost 6 bases, leaving 12 bases of the junction unmatched. Germline assignment: CDR1 KGHDR and CDR2 SFDVKD. This CDR3 spans 18 amino acids. Here the CDR3 DNA reads TGTGCCACCAGTTTGCGACAGGGACAATCAGCAACTAATGAAAAACTGTTTTTT. Its translation is CATSLRQGQSATNEKLFF.

The rearrangement uses TRBV9 and TRBJ1-1, with D possibly TRBD1 on 5 matching bases. The CDR3 contains 16 residues. Germline CDR1 reads SGDLS; CDR2 reads YYNGEE. Trimming stripped 4 bases from V and 4 bases from J, with 20 bases between. Written as DNA, the CDR3 is TGTGCCAGCAGCCATATCACAGGTGGGTTTGGCACTGAAGCTTTCTTT. Amino acids: CASSHITGGFGTEAFF.

This chain uses TRBV7-9 with TRBJ2-7; tentative D call: TRBD1 (6 bases). The V end lost 5 bases, the J end lost 3 bases, and 14 bases lay between the germline ends. CDR3 length: 14 residues. The germline V gene encodes CDR1 SEHNR and CDR2 FQNEAQ (reference sequence). CDR3 region: CASSRNGQYYEQYF. The CDR3 coding sequence is TGTGCCAGCAGCCGTAATGGACAGTACTACGAGCAGTACTTC.

The chain employs TRBV4-1 and TRBJ2-5; 12 nucleotides match TRBD2. The CDR3 covers 17 residues. The V and J ends lost 1 base and 4 bases, in that order; junction bases with no gene match: 7. CDR1 is MGHRA, CDR2 YSYEKL, per germline. The CDR3 reads CASSQGLAGGMRETQYF. CDR3 DNA: TGCGCCAGCAGCCAAGGCCTAGCGGGGGGGATGAGAGAGACCCAGTACTTC.

This chain connects TRBV4-1 to TRBJ2-1; 7 nucleotides line up with TRBD2. The germline V gene encodes CDR1 MGHRA and CDR2 YSYEKL. J gave up 2 bases and V 5 bases, and 12 bases lay outside the gene matches. There are 17 residues in the CDR3. CDR3 loop: CASSYFNQAGPYNEQFF. CDR3 bases: TGCGCCAGCAGCTACTTTAATCAAGCGGGGCCCTACAATGAGCAGTTCTTC.

The chain couples TRBV4-2 to TRBJ2-3; the D gene is possibly TRBD2 (5 bases). Trimming took 3 bases from V and 1 from J, leaving 20 bases between them. The CDR3 consists of 18 residues. Germline V gene lookup returns CDR1 LGHNA and CDR2 YNFKEQ. Here the CDR3 DNA reads TGTGCCAGCAGCCAGCGAAACCTAGCTTATCTGGGCACAGATACGCAGTATTTT. Its translation is CASSQRNLAYLGTDTQYF.